This record looks at one T cell receptor (beta chain) sequence and its context. The sample comes from a study of control samples from healthy donors and cancer patients. This CDR3 spans 15 amino acids. CDR1 is MNHEY, CDR2 SVGAGI, per germline. With 7 bases clipped from V and 2 bases from J, the junction kept 5 bases outside the gene matches. Measured with immunoSEQ multiplex PCR; TCRdb has only the in-frame clones, and not every one. The table includes 150,000 to 200,000 clones, around 88% detected once. The chain links TRBV6-5 to TRBJ2-6, with 7 nucleotides matching TRBD2. The clonotype comes from a man between 18 and 29 years old in good health. Material: blood. The CDR3 sequence: CASTSGGTGANVLTF. DNA of the CDR3: TGTGCCAGCACCTCCGGGGGGACTGGGGCCAACGTCCTGACTTTC.